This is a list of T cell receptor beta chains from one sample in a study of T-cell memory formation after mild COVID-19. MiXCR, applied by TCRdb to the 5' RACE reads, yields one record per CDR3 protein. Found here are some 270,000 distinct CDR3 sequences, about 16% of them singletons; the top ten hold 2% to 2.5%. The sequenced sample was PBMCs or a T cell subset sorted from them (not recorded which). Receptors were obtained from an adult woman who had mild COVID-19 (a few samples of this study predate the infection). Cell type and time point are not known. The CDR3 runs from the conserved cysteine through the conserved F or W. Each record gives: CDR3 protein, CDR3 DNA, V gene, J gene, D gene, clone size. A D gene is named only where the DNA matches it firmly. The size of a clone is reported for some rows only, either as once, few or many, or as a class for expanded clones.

CDR3 protein: CASSLAGGRALDTQYF; CDR3 DNA: TGTGCCAGCAGCTTAGCTGGCGGGAGGGCCCTAGATACGCAGTATTTT; V gene: TRBV7-2; J gene: TRBJ2-3; D gene: TRBD2; clone size: NA
CDR3 protein: CAISGRDQETQYF; CDR3 DNA: TGTGCCATAAGCGGCAGGGACCAAGAGACCCAGTACTTC; V gene: TRBV10-3; J gene: TRBJ2-5; D gene: NA; clone size: NA
CDR3 protein: CASSLDIPFEQYF; CDR3 DNA: TGTGCCAGCAGCCTGGACATTCCATTCGAGCAGTACTTC; V gene: TRBV11-1; J gene: TRBJ2-7; D gene: NA; clone size: few
CDR3 protein: CAWGEFNTQYF; CDR3 DNA: TGTGCCTGGGGGGAGTTTAATACGCAGTATTTT; V gene: TRBV30; J gene: TRBJ2-3; D gene: NA; clone size: NA
CDR3 protein: CSAIARGHYSNQPQHF; CDR3 DNA: TGCAGTGCTATAGCAAGGGGTCATTATAGCAATCAGCCCCAGCATTTT; V gene: TRBV20-1; J gene: TRBJ1-5; D gene: NA; clone size: NA
CDR3 protein: CATSSDLDNEQFF; CDR3 DNA: TGTGCCACCAGCAGTGATTTAGACAATGAGCAGTTCTTC; V gene: TRBV15; J gene: TRBJ2-1; D gene: NA; clone size: NA
CDR3 protein: CASSEVDRLNYGYTF; CDR3 DNA: TGTGCCAGCAGTGAAGTTGACAGACTTAACTATGGCTACACCTTC; V gene: TRBV6-1; J gene: TRBJ1-2; D gene: NA; clone size: NA
CDR3 protein: CSAQARRRAGEQYF; CDR3 DNA: TGCAGTGCCCAGGCCCGACGAAGAGCTGGGGAGCAGTACTTC; V gene: TRBV20-1; J gene: TRBJ2-7; D gene: NA; clone size: NA
CDR3 protein: CASRIPQGRATEAFF; CDR3 DNA: TGTGCCAGCAGAATCCCACAGGGGAGGGCCACTGAAGCTTTCTTT; V gene: TRBV28; J gene: TRBJ1-1; D gene: TRBD1; clone size: few
CDR3 protein: CASSRSTGTAEAFF; CDR3 DNA: TGTGCCAGCAGCCGATCGACCGGGACAGCTGAAGCTTTCTTT; V gene: TRBV3-1; J gene: TRBJ1-1; D gene: TRBD1; clone size: NA
CDR3 protein: CASSQELPDYGYTF; CDR3 DNA: TGTGCCAGCAGCCAAGAACTCCCCGACTATGGCTACACCTTC; V gene: TRBV4-2; J gene: TRBJ1-2; D gene: NA; clone size: NA
CDR3 protein: CASSLEGGASYNEQFF; CDR3 DNA: TGTGCCAGCAGCTTAGAGGGGGGCGCCTCCTACAATGAGCAGTTCTTC; V gene: TRBV7-6; J gene: TRBJ2-1; D gene: NA; clone size: many
CDR3 protein: CASSSGRADEKLFF; CDR3 DNA: TGCGCCAGCAGCTCCGGCAGGGCCGATGAAAAACTGTTTTTT; V gene: TRBV5-1; J gene: TRBJ1-4; D gene: NA; clone size: few
CDR3 protein: CASRSGQTDEQFF; CDR3 DNA: TGTGCCAGCAGATCGGGACAGACGGATGAGCAGTTCTTC; V gene: TRBV12-3/TRBV12-4; J gene: TRBJ2-1; D gene: TRBD1; clone size: NA
CDR3 protein: CASSLGRADYHEQFF; CDR3 DNA: TGTGCCAGCAGTCTAGGCCGGGCCGATTATCATGAGCAGTTCTTC; V gene: TRBV11-2; J gene: TRBJ2-1; D gene: NA; clone size: NA
CDR3 protein: CASTPRGNYSPLHF; CDR3 DNA: TGTGCCAGCACACCTCGCGGTAACTATTCACCCCTCCACTTT; V gene: TRBV6-5; J gene: TRBJ1-6; D gene: NA; clone size: NA
CDR3 protein: CASSLHREQFF; CDR3 DNA: TGTGCCAGCAGCCTACATAGAGAGCAGTTCTTC; V gene: TRBV3-1; J gene: TRBJ2-1; D gene: NA; clone size: NA
CDR3 protein: CSVGRGAENTEAFF; CDR3 DNA: TGCAGTGTCGGGAGGGGCGCGGAGAACACTGAAGCTTTCTTT; V gene: TRBV20-1; J gene: TRBJ1-1; D gene: NA; clone size: few
CDR3 protein: CSARIPNTEAFF; CDR3 DNA: TGCAGTGCTAGAATCCCCAACACTGAAGCTTTCTTT; V gene: TRBV20-1; J gene: TRBJ1-1; D gene: NA; clone size: NA
CDR3 protein: CASSPRLANNEQFF; CDR3 DNA: TGTGCCAGCTCACCCCGACTAGCGAACAATGAGCAGTTCTTC; V gene: TRBV18; J gene: TRBJ2-1; D gene: TRBD2; clone size: few
CDR3 protein: CSANPLQGAGSEAFF; CDR3 DNA: TGCAGTGCTAACCCATTACAGGGGGCAGGGTCTGAAGCTTTCTTT; V gene: TRBV20-1; J gene: TRBJ1-1; D gene: TRBD1; clone size: few
CDR3 protein: CASSESQGAGWTEAFF; CDR3 DNA: TGTGCCAGCAGTGAATCGCAGGGGGCCGGTTGGACTGAAGCTTTCTTT; V gene: TRBV6-1; J gene: TRBJ1-1; D gene: TRBD1; clone size: many
CDR3 protein: CSVLAGGYEQYF; CDR3 DNA: TGCAGCGTTTTAGCGGGGGGCTACGAGCAGTACTTC; V gene: TRBV29-1; J gene: TRBJ2-7; D gene: TRBD2; clone size: NA
CDR3 protein: CASSGTATWGEAFF; CDR3 DNA: TGTGCCAGCAGCGGGACAGCGACATGGGGTGAAGCTTTCTTT; V gene: TRBV27; J gene: TRBJ1-1; D gene: TRBD1; clone size: few
CDR3 protein: CSARDYSGELFF; CDR3 DNA: TGCAGTGCTAGAGATTATAGCGGGGAGCTGTTTTTT; V gene: TRBV20-1; J gene: TRBJ2-2; D gene: NA; clone size: NA
CDR3 protein: CASSRGDRQPQHF; CDR3 DNA: TGTGCCAGCAGCCGAGGGGACAGACAGCCCCAGCATTTT; V gene: TRBV3-1; J gene: TRBJ1-5; D gene: TRBD1; clone size: NA
CDR3 protein: CASSPRDRAIYEQYF; CDR3 DNA: TGTGCCAGCTCACCCCGGGACAGAGCAATTTACGAGCAGTACTTC; V gene: TRBV18; J gene: TRBJ2-7; D gene: TRBD1; clone size: NA
CDR3 protein: CATDWGGSEQFF; CDR3 DNA: TGTGCCACCGACTGGGGAGGCAGTGAGCAGTTCTTC; V gene: TRBV10-3; J gene: TRBJ2-1; D gene: NA; clone size: NA